The source of this TCR beta chain is a study of T-cell memory formation after mild COVID-19. Study-level results: Contracting clones from day 15 to 85 showed balanced CD4/CD8; later expanders favored CD4+. Some SARS-CoV-2-responding clones were already detected in memory before infection. The CD4+ clones that contracted clustered mainly within CM and EM, and the CD8+ clones concentrated in EMRA.

Of note for this clonotype: The antigen is not known.

Sample barcodes and UMIs were carried by the TCR alpha and TCR beta cDNA libraries that 5'RACE generated with constant-segment primers. MiXCR, applied by TCRdb to the 5' RACE reads, yields one record per CDR3 protein. The table has 92,000 or so distinct CDR3 sequences, about 13% seen once; the top ten hold about 27%. Germline CDR1 is SSHAT and CDR2 is FNYEAQ (reference sequence). V gave up 6 bases and J gave up 2 bases, with 10 bases separating them. This CDR3 has 13 residues. The clonotype comes from an adult woman who had mild COVID-19 (a few samples of this study predate the infection). Cell type and time point are not known. The V call is TRBV7-7, the J call TRBJ1-1; possible D gene TRBD1, 5 bases. What was sequenced was PBMCs or a T cell subset sorted from them (not recorded which). The CDR3 loop is CASSQGYNTEAFF. The CDR3 region has the DNA TGTGCCAGCAGTCAGGGCTATAACACTGAAGCTTTCTTT.